A single sample is the source of the 23 T cell receptor beta chains below, sequenced in a study of blood T cells in healthy people across ages (dated by TCRdb to the mid-2010s). Libraries were constructed by 5' RACE. Sequencing used an Illumina HiSeq 2500. A second PCR of about 6 to 12 cycles was performed with a sample-barcoded 5' primer and a J-beta primer mix. TCRdb reprocessing: public reads trimmed at Q25 with fastp, clones called with MiXCR, in-frame beta chains kept. A single entry per CDR3 protein holds the most common genes and DNA from its merged rows. This sample comprises 380,000 or so distinct CDR3 sequences, 45% to 65% of them detected only once. The top ten hold under 65% of the sample. Specimen: blood. All receptors derive from a man aged 60-69 years in good health.

The rearrangement joins TRBV20-1 to TRBJ2-3; D gene ambiguous. Trimming took off 2 bases at V and 4 bases at J, with 7 bases between the two ends. Germline lookup yields CDR1 DFQATT and CDR2 SNEGSKA (reference sequence). The CDR3 sequence is 12 residues long. The chain's CDR3 is CSARLQADTQYF. In DNA, the CDR3 is TGCAGTGCTAGACTCCAAGCAGATACGCAGTATTTT.

This clonotype was counted a few times. The chain carries TRBV12-3 or TRBV12-4 and TRBJ1-5, with no clear D. V lost 1 base and J lost 4, with 5 bases in between. This CDR3 contains 13 residues. The CDR3 coding sequence is TGTGCCAGCAGTTTAGACCGAAATCAGCCCCAGCATTTT. Its protein product is CASSLDRNQPQHF.

This clonotype was observed a handful of times. The V and J genes are TRBV28 and TRBJ2-3; D perhaps matches TRBD2 (6 bases). The CDR3 extends over 14 amino acids. In germline, CDR1 is MDHEN, CDR2 SYDVKM. V dropped 6 bases and J dropped 6 bases, with 16 bases sitting between them. CDR3 in DNA: TGTGCCAGCAGCCCATTAGGCGGGACCGATACGCAGTATTTT. Its protein product is CASSPLGGTDTQYF.

The chain recombines TRBV20-1 with TRBJ2-3; maybe TRBD1 (6 bases). In germline, CDR1 is DFQATT, CDR2 SNEGSKA (reference sequence). V was cut by 5 bases and J by 4 bases, with 13 bases left in between. This CDR3 has 13 amino acids. The CDR3 sequence is CSAGRGKADTQYF. The CDR3 region has the DNA TGCAGTGCTGGTAGGGGGAAGGCAGATACGCAGTATTTT.

The CDR3 reads CASSGAPGQETQYF. Written as DNA, the CDR3 is TGTGCCAGCAGTGGGGCCCCCGGGCAAGAGACCCAGTACTTC. V gene TRBV25-1 combines with J gene TRBJ2-5, with D unclear. The CDR3 extends over 14 amino acids. Germline CDR1 is MGHDK and CDR2 is SYGVNS. V was clipped by 4 bases and J by 2 bases, with 11 bases between them.

This clonotype was seen only once. V and J are TRBV20-1 and TRBJ1-2, with D perhaps matching TRBD1 (5 bases). The ends were cut back, 3 bases at V and 7 bases at J, with 21 bases in the middle. CDR1 and CDR2 from the germline V gene are DFQATT and SNEGSKA (reference sequence). CDR3 length: 15 amino acids. The CDR3 is CSASTQGREKGGYTF. The CDR3, as DNA: TGCAGTGCTAGTACCCAGGGCCGCGAGAAGGGTGGCTACACCTTC.

The chain uses TRBV5-5 and TRBJ2-5; perhaps TRBD1 as D (6 bases). CDR1 and CDR2 (germline): SGHKS, YYEKEE (reference sequence). Trimming removed 6 bases from V and 2 bases from J, with 11 bases in between. This CDR3 is built from 13 residues. Here the CDR3 reads CASTIQGQETQYF. CDR3 bases: TGTGCCAGCACCATACAGGGTCAAGAGACCCAGTACTTC.

J is TRBJ2-5 and V is TRBV5-1; D may be TRBD1 or TRBD2 (5 bases each). This CDR3 is built from 17 residues. The V gene lost 0 bases and the J gene lost 5 bases, with 20 bases spanning the gap. Germline V lookup: CDR1 SGHRS, CDR2 YFSETQ. The CDR3 reads CASSLGHAKGRSETQYF. For the CDR3, the DNA is TGCGCCAGCAGCTTGGGTCATGCTAAGGGACGGTCGGAGACCCAGTACTTC. Looking up the rest from reference TRBV5-1 and TRBJ2-5 gives the full variable domain: KAGVTQTPRYLIKTRGQQVTLSCSPISGHRSVSWYQQTPGQGLQFLFEYFSETQRNKGNFPGRFSGRQFSNSRSEMNVSTLELGDSALYLCASSLGHAKGRSETQYFGPGTRLLVL.

The V call is TRBV27, the J call TRBJ2-1, with 9 bases that match TRBD1. The CDR3 loop spans 16 amino acids. Germline V CDR1 and CDR2: MNHEY, SMNVEV (reference sequence). V dropped 6 bases and J dropped 4; count of bases not matched to a gene: 10. The CDR3 loop reads CASSPIRQGGYNEQFF. In nucleotides, the CDR3 is TGTGCCAGCAGCCCAATCAGACAGGGGGGATACAATGAGCAGTTCTTC.

This clonotype was found a few times. This sequence joins TRBV11-3 and TRBJ2-1; 7 nucleotides match TRBD1. Germline loops: CDR1 SGHNT, CDR2 YENEEA. J lost 8 bases, V lost 1 base, and 8 bases had no gene match. The CDR3 is made up of 15 amino acids. As DNA, the CDR3 is TGTGCCAGCAGCTTAGGCCCTAGGGGGCAAGATGAGCAGTTCTTC. Translating it yields CASSLGPRGQDEQFF.

V and J are TRBV19 and TRBJ2-5; D gene ambiguous. CDR1 and CDR2 from the germline V gene are LNHDA and SQIVND (reference sequence). This CDR3 has 14 residues. V lost 4 bases to trimming and J lost 2 bases, with 11 bases between them. CDR3 region: CASSTPSRQETQYF. The DNA for the CDR3 is TGTGCCAGTAGTACTCCTTCTAGGCAAGAGACCCAGTACTTC.

This sequence joins TRBV6-6 and TRBJ2-1; D might be TRBD2 (6 bases). V was trimmed by 6 bases and J by 8 bases, leaving 17 bases between them. Germline CDR1 reads MNHNY; CDR2 reads SVGAGI (reference sequence). The CDR3 runs 14 residues. This CDR3 reads CASSKRVAWDEQFF. CDR3 DNA: TGTGCCAGCAGCAAGCGGGTTGCCTGGGATGAGCAGTTCTTC.

The rearrangement links TRBV7-2 to TRBJ2-7; 8 nucleotides agree with TRBD2. V lost 5 bases to trimming and J lost 3 bases; unmatched junction nucleotides: 9. This CDR3 is 15 amino acids long. CDR1 is SGHTA, CDR2 FQGNSA, per germline. The CDR3 loop reads CASSPKSGGFYEQYF. The DNA of the CDR3 is TGTGCCAGCAGCCCAAAAAGCGGGGGATTCTACGAGCAGTACTTC.

J is TRBJ2-7 and V is TRBV5-1; either TRBD1 or TRBD2 may supply D (5 bases each). The end of the DNA is better explained by TRBJ2-4, so the J call may be wrong. Germline V gives CDR1 SGHRS, CDR2 YFSETQ. The CDR3 consists of 14 residues. The CDR3 reads CASSSGTSSPIQYF. The CDR3 bases are TGCGCCAGCAGCTCTGGGACCAGTTCGCCCATTCAGTACTTC.

The chain couples TRBV20-1 to TRBJ2-1; TRBD2 agrees at 10 bases. V shed 3 bases and J 9 bases; nucleotides not matched to a gene: 8. The CDR3 contains 14 residues. The V gene's germline CDR1 is DFQATT and CDR2 SNEGSKA (reference sequence). This CDR3 reads CSARSGRVNGEQFF. DNA of the CDR3: TGCAGTGCTAGGAGCGGGAGGGTCAACGGTGAGCAGTTCTTC.

The chain is built from TRBV9 and TRBJ2-1, with D unclear. TRBJ2-7 explains the end of the DNA better; the J call may be wrong. The CDR3 is 12 residues long. Germline assignment: CDR1 SGDLS and CDR2 YYNGEE. The CDR3 loop is CASSEGYNEQYF. The CDR3 nucleotides are TGTGCCAGCAGCGAGGGCTACAATGAGCAGTACTTC.

The chain uses TRBV7-2 and TRBJ2-3, with 8 bases identical to TRBD2. The CDR3 is made up of 15 amino acids. Trimming at V came to 1 base and at J to 6 bases, leaving 6 bases not matched to a gene. Germline V gene sequence: CDR1 SGHTA, CDR2 FQGNSA. CDR3 bases: TGTGCCAGCAGCTTAGTCGGGGGGGCTGCGGATACGCAGTATTTT. Its protein product is CASSLVGGAADTQYF.

J is TRBJ2-5 and V is TRBV4-3, with 8 bases that match TRBD1. The end of the DNA aligns better with TRBJ2-7, so the J call may be wrong. This CDR3 has 17 residues. CDR1 LGHNA and CDR2 YSLEER come from the germline V gene. CDR3 DNA: TGCGCCAGCAGCCAAGATGGGGTTGGAGACAGGGGAAGCGAGCAGTACTTC. Encoded protein: CASSQDGVGDRGSEQYF.

This chain uses TRBV2 with TRBJ2-2; the D gene is possibly TRBD2 (6 bases). Trimming left V 6 bases short and J 5 bases short, with 10 bases between. Germline CDR1 reads SNHLY; CDR2 reads FYNNEI. The length of the CDR3 is 13 residues. The CDR3 loop is CASRTGGTGELFF. CDR3 DNA sequence: TGTGCCAGCAGGACTGGGGGGACCGGGGAGCTGTTTTTT.

As to this clonotype: Germline is not matched at one junction end, which may reflect a read error. The chain couples TRBV12-3 or TRBV12-4 to TRBJ1-5, with 9 bases aligning to TRBD1. The CDR3 consists of 15 residues. The CDR3: CAGSPGQGVNQPQHF. The CDR3 nucleotides are TGTGCCGGCAGCCCGGGACAGGGAGTCAATCAGCCCCAGCATTTT.

This clonotype occurred a few times. J is TRBJ1-2 and V is TRBV9; TRBD1 aligns across 7 bases. Germline V CDR1 and CDR2: SGDLS, YYNGEE. Trimming at V came to 4 bases and at J to 0 bases, leaving 3 bases not matched to a gene. The CDR3 has 14 amino acids. The chain's CDR3 is CASSTGTANYGYTF. The DNA for the CDR3 is TGTGCCAGCAGCACCGGGACAGCTAACTATGGCTACACCTTC.

The chain carries TRBV15 and TRBJ2-3, with 10 bases that match TRBD2. Germline V lookup: CDR1 LNHNV, CDR2 YYDKDF (reference sequence). The V gene end was trimmed by 5 bases and the J gene end by 6 bases; junction bases not matched to a gene: 14. The CDR3 consists of 17 residues. CDR3 residues: CATSPNLLAGRGDTQYF. CDR3 DNA sequence: TGTGCCACCAGCCCGAACCTACTAGCGGGGCGAGGGGATACGCAGTATTTT.

The chain is built from TRBV27 and TRBJ2-1; TRBD2 aligns across 10 bases. CDR1 is MNHEY, CDR2 SMNVEV, per germline (reference sequence). V was clipped by 8 bases and J by 8 bases; unmatched bases: 6. The CDR3 runs 13 residues. Written as DNA, the CDR3 is TGTGCCAGCCGACCTAGCGGGAGCTATGAGCAGTTCTTC. Amino acid sequence: CASRPSGSYEQFF.